This TCR beta chain was recovered during a study of PD-1 blockade in classical Hodgkin lymphoma. Across the study: Administration of nivolumab to patients was at 3 mg/kg intravenously every 2 weeks.

Sequencing used immunoSEQ multiplex PCR; TCRdb keeps in-frame clones, though not all of them. The table has 9,500 to 10,000 clones, roughly 72% seen once. This clone was observed a handful of times. Its specificity is unknown. Study results and caveats: Newly diagnosed patients were said to have less baseline TCR diversity than healthy donors did. Diversity similar to that of newly diagnosed patients was seen at baseline in complete responders.

As for time point: cycle 4 day 1 (C4D1), after less than seven weeks of nivolumab. Each patient experienced a relapse that followed autologous stem cell transplantation, and brentuximab vedotin exposure varied. Thawed PBMCs underwent magnetic negative selection to obtain purified CD8+ T cells. Patients' outcomes at their best amounted to complete response, partial response or progressive disease. CDR3 size: 13 residues. Sequenced material: CD8+ T cells from blood, taken before the fourth cycle of nivolumab. The gene calls are TRBV21-1 and TRBJ1-2; TRBD1 was called by the table and not checked on the DNA. TRBV21-1 is noted as a pseudogene. This sequence was found in a human donor with classical Hodgkin lymphoma. CDR3: CASKTGGEYGYTF. The CDR3 DNA reads TGTGCCAGCAAAACAGGGGGAGAGTATGGCTACACCTTC.